One sample yielded the 8 T cell receptor beta chains listed below, sequenced in a study of glioma-infiltrating T cells after dendritic cell vaccination. Generated by immunoSEQ multiplex PCR, the TCRdb table keeps only in-frame clones and is missing some. Altogether 65,000 to 80,000 clones are present, around nine tenths being singletons, with the ten largest covering approximately 2%. Time point meaning: after dendritic cell vaccination, including at tumor progression/relapse. Sequenced material: blood, taken after dendritic cell vaccination. These receptors were obtained from a human donor with glioblastoma.

V and J are TRBV15 and TRBJ1-5, with D possibly being TRBD1 (6 bases). This CDR3 is built from 16 residues. Germline V lookup: CDR1 LNHNV, CDR2 YYDKDF (reference sequence). V lost 3 bases, J lost 6 bases, and 18 bases lay in between. Here the CDR3 reads CATSSYRDTTVQPQHF. CDR3 nucleotides: TGTGCCACCAGCAGCTACCGGGACACCACAGTTCAGCCCCAGCATTTT. Full variable domain (missing parts from reference TRBV15 and TRBJ1-5): DAMVIQNPRYQVTQFGKPVTLSCSQTLNHNVMYWYQQKSSQAPKLLFHYYDKDFNNEADTPDNFQSRRPNTSFCFLDIRSPGLGDTAMYLCATSSYRDTTVQPQHFGDGTRLSIL.

The chain couples TRBV6-1 to TRBJ1-5; TRBD1 matches 10 bases. Germline trimming cut 8 bases from V and 7 bases from J; bases unmatched to any gene: 11. The germline V gene encodes CDR1 MNHNS and CDR2 SASEGT. This CDR3 comprises 15 residues. The CDR3 region has the DNA TGTGCCAGCTGCCTTGGGACAGGGGTTAGCCAGCCCCAGCATTTT. Protein: CASCLGTGVSQPQHF.

The rearrangement joins TRBV30 to TRBJ1-5, with a possible D match to TRBD1 (5 bases). CDR3 size: 12 residues. The germline gives CDR1 GTSNPN, CDR2 SVGIG (reference sequence). Trimming shortened V by 0 bases and J by 8 bases, and 8 bases separated the two germline ends. The CDR3 bases are TGTGCCTGGAGTGTACGGGGGAAGCCCCAGCATTTT. Its translation is CAWSVRGKPQHF. Full variable domain (outside the CDR3, taken from reference TRBV30 and TRBJ1-5): SQTIHQWPATLVQPVGSPLSLECTVEGTSNPNLYWYRQAAGRGLQLLFYSVGIGQISSEVPQNLSASRPQDRQFILSSKKLLLSDSGFYLCAWSVRGKPQHFGDGTRLSIL.

The chain combines TRBV4-2 with TRBJ2-1; TRBD2 aligns across 8 bases. V dropped 0 bases and J dropped 3; count of bases not matched to a gene: 1. Germline loops: CDR1 LGHNA, CDR2 YNFKEQ. CDR3 length: 15 amino acids. DNA for the CDR3: TGTGCCAGCAGCCAAGATCGGGGGGGCTACAATGAGCAGTTCTTC. Translation gives CASSQDRGGYNEQFF.

This clone was seen only a few times. The chain couples TRBV11-2 to TRBJ1-2; D is uncertain. Trimming stripped 1 base from V and 6 bases from J, with 12 bases between. The length of the CDR3 is 14 residues. The germline CDR1 and CDR2 sequences are SGHAT and FQNNGV. The chain's CDR3 is CASSLVSGGDGYTF. The CDR3 nucleotides read TGTGCCAGCAGCTTAGTGTCTGGTGGAGATGGCTACACCTTC.

V gene TRBV5-4 combines with J gene TRBJ2-1, with TRBD2 matching over 11 bases. The germline gives CDR1 SGHNT, CDR2 YYREEE (reference sequence). This CDR3 comprises 16 residues. J lost 4 bases, V lost 4 bases, and 7 bases had no gene match. The CDR3 DNA reads as TGTGCCAGCAGCCCGGGGGGACTAGCGGTATACAATGAGCAGTTCTTC. Translated, it gives CASSPGGLAVYNEQFF.

The rearrangement links TRBV10-3 to TRBJ2-2; weak D call: TRBD2 (6 bases). Germline values: CDR1 ENHRY, CDR2 SYGVKD. The CDR3 runs to 16 residues. V was trimmed by 3 bases and J by 3 bases, leaving 14 bases between them. The CDR3 loop reads CAISDGGRMDTGELFF. Written as DNA, the CDR3 is TGTGCCATCAGTGACGGAGGGAGGATGGACACCGGGGAGCTGTTTTTT.

The chain has TRBV7-9 and TRBJ2-3; D possibly corresponds to TRBD1 (7 bases). The CDR3 contains 16 residues. Germline values: CDR1 SEHNR, CDR2 FQNEAQ (reference sequence). Trimming shortened V by 2 bases and J by 2 bases, and 14 bases separated the two germline ends. CDR3 in DNA: TGTGCCAGCAGCTTATATGCGGGACAGCACACAGATACGCAGTATTTT. It specifies CASSLYAGQHTDTQYF.